This TCR beta chain came from a study of glioma-infiltrating T cells after dendritic cell vaccination. Per germline, CDR1 SQVTM and CDR2 ANQGSEA. The CDR3 runs to 12 residues. The V end lost 4 bases, the J end lost 7 bases, and 10 bases lay between the germline ends. Using immunoSEQ multiplex PCR, the repertoire was profiled, and TCRdb retains in-frame clones only, with some absent. Here the sample spans about 9,200 clones, approximately 77% being singletons. The time point: after dendritic cell vaccination, including at tumor progression/relapse. The genes are TRBV29-1 and TRBJ1-4; tentative D call: TRBD1 (5 bases). This TCR came from a human donor with glioblastoma. The sample here was blood, taken after dendritic cell vaccination. Here the CDR3 DNA reads TGCAGCGTTGCGGGGGTGGGTGAAAAACTGTTTTTT. It translates to CSVAGVGEKLFF. The entire variable domain, with the rest obtained from reference TRBV29-1 and TRBJ1-4, is as follows: SAVISQKPSRDICQRGTSLTIQCQVDSQVTMMFWYRQQPGQSLTLIATANQGSEATYESGFVIDKFPISRPNLTFSTLTVSNMSPEDSSIYLCSVAGVGEKLFFGSGTQLSVL.